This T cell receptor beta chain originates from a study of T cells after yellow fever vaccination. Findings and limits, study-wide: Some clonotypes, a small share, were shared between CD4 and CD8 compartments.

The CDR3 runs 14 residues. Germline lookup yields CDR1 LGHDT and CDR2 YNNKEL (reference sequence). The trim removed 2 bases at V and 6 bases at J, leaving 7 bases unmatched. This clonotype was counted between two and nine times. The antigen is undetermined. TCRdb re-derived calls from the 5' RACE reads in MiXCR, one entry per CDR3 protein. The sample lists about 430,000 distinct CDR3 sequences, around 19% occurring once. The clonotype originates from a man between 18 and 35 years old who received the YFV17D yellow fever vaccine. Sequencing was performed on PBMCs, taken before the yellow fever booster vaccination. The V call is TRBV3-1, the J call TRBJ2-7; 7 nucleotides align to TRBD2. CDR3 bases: TGTGCCAGCAGCCAATACCCCTCTAGCGGCGAGCAGTACTTC. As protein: CASSQYPSSGEQYF.